This is a list of T cell receptor beta chains from one sample in a study of cytomegalovirus exposure and HLA in healthy donors. Method: immunoSEQ multiplex PCR; TCRdb's copy keeps in-frame clones and lacks some. The table lists roughly 180,000 clones, 75% to 85% of them singletons, with around 2% in the top ten. Sequenced material: PBMCs. The receptors shown here come from a young woman in good health and CMV-seropositive. Each CDR3 is given with its conserved first and last residue. The D gene is left open where the match is weak. Clone size is given for some rows only: seen once, a few or many times, or a class if the clone is expanded.

>.|.|TRBV5-1|TRBJ2-7
CASSFRAGAYEQYF
TGCGCCAGCAGCTTTCGGGCAGGGGCCTACGAGCAGTACTTC
>.|.|TRBV28|TRBJ1-2
CASSVEKPNYGYTF
TGTGCCAGCAGTGTAGAGAAGCCTAACTATGGCTACACCTTC
>.|TRBD1|TRBV19|TRBJ1-4
CASSITGQGAQKLFF
TGTGCCAGTAGTATTACGGGACAGGGGGCCCAAAAACTGTTTTTT
>.|.|TRBV6-5|TRBJ1-1
CASRSPSTEAFF
TGTGCCAGCAGATCCCCTAGCACTGAAGCTTTCTTT
>.|.|TRBV7-2|TRBJ1-5
CASTAERGNQPQHF
TGTGCCAGCACCGCCGAGAGAGGGAATCAGCCCCAGCATTTT
>.|.|TRBV19|TRBJ2-3
CATKGRDSDTQYF
TGTGCCACCAAAGGGCGGGATTCCGATACGCAGTATTTT
>.|TRBD1|TRBV7-2|TRBJ2-5
CASSFTGVGTQYF
TGTGCCAGCAGCTTCACAGGGGTAGGGACCCAGTACTTC
>.|TRBD2|TRBV18|TRBJ2-2
CASSPPRLAGNTGELFF
TGTGCCAGCTCACCACCGCGACTAGCGGGTAACACCGGGGAGCTGTTTTTT
>.|TRBD2|TRBV19|TRBJ2-1
CASSILAGGHEQFF
TGTGCCAGTAGTATCCTAGCGGGGGGGCATGAGCAGTTCTTC
>.|TRBD1|TRBV5-6|TRBJ2-3
CASSLQGAYGVGTDTQYF
TGTGCCAGCAGCTTACAGGGGGCCTACGGTGTCGGCACAGATACGCAGTATTTT
>.|.|TRBV30|TRBJ1-3
CAAHRDNSGNTIYF
TGTGCCGCCCACCGGGACAACTCTGGAAACACCATATATTTT
>.|TRBD2|TRBV5-4|TRBJ2-1
CASSSPRGGGDNEQFF
TGTGCCAGCAGCTCCCCACGTGGCGGGGGGGACAATGAGCAGTTCTTC
>.|TRBD1|TRBV28|TRBJ1-2
CASSIRRTGAGYTF
TGTGCCAGCAGTATTAGGCGGACAGGTGCTGGCTACACCTTC
>.|.|TRBV2|TRBJ1-1
CASFEGRGSTEAFF
TGTGCCAGCTTTGAGGGCCGGGGTAGCACTGAAGCTTTCTTT
>.|.|TRBV6-5|TRBJ1-5
CASRGPRGLNQPQHF
TGTGCCAGCAGGGGCCCGCGGGGCCTTAATCAGCCCCAGCATTTT
>.|TRBD2|TRBV2|TRBJ2-3
CASRVASGGKDTQYF
TGTGCCAGCAGGGTGGCTAGCGGGGGGAAAGATACGCAGTATTTT
>.|TRBD1|TRBV28|TRBJ1-6
CASSPSRTGGRSPLHF
TGTGCCAGCAGCCCTTCCCGGACAGGGGGCAGGTCACCCCTCCACTTT
>.|TRBD2|TRBV5-4|TRBJ2-2
CASSFGTSDAGELFF
TGTGCCAGCAGCTTCGGGACTAGCGACGCCGGGGAGCTGTTTTTT
>.|.|TRBV4-1|TRBJ1-1
CASRGGVNTEAFF
TGCGCCAGTCGCGGGGGAGTGAACACTGAAGCTTTCTTT
>few|.|TRBV25-1|TRBJ2-7
CASSNGYGYEQYF
TGTGCCAGCAGCAATGGATACGGGTACGAGCAGTACTTC
>.|.|TRBV6-5|TRBJ1-5
CASGVVGNQPQHF
TGTGCCAGCGGAGTGGTCGGTAACCAGCCCCAGCATTTT
>.|.|TRBV28|TRBJ2-7
CASSFFTGWFWEQYF
TGTGCCAGCAGTTTCTTCACAGGGTGGTTTTGGGAGCAGTACTTC
>.|.|TRBV27|TRBJ2-1
CASSSTIRSYNEQFF
TGTGCCAGCAGTTCGACTATTAGGTCCTACAATGAGCAGTTCTTC
>.|TRBD2|TRBV5-1|TRBJ2-1
CASRDSGRGEQFF
TGCGCCAGCAGGGATAGCGGGAGGGGGGAGCAGTTCTTC
>.|.|TRBV4-1|TRBJ1-1
CASSQGRSEAFF
TGCGCCAGCAGCCAGGGGCGGAGTGAAGCTTTCTTT
>.|.|TRBV14|TRBJ2-7
CASGRQDAYEQYF
TGTGCCAGCGGCCGACAGGACGCCTACGAGCAGTACTTC
>few|TRBD2|TRBV23-1|TRBJ2-3
CASSGTPGTSGDTDTQYF
TGCGCCAGCAGCGGAACGCCCGGGACTAGCGGGGACACAGATACGCAGTATTTT
>.|.|TRBV2|TRBJ2-3
CASTPADSTSTDTQYF
TGTGCCAGCACTCCTGCGGACTCTACTAGCACAGATACGCAGTATTTT
>.|TRBD2|TRBV30|TRBJ2-1
CAWRRGSYNEQFF
TGTGCCTGGAGGCGGGGGAGCTACAATGAGCAGTTCTTC
>.|.|TRBV7-9|TRBJ1-2
CASSAPGGYTF
TGTGCCAGCAGTGCCCCGGGGGGCTACACCTTC
>.|TRBD1|TRBV6-1|TRBJ2-5
CASSGGTGTETQYF
TGTGCCAGCAGTGGTGGGACAGGGACAGAGACCCAGTACTTC
>.|TRBD2|TRBV7-6|TRBJ2-5
CASSESGGAEETQYF
TGTGCCAGCAGCGAGAGCGGGGGGGCGGAGGAGACCCAGTACTTC
>.|TRBD1|TRBV30|TRBJ1-3
CAWSTGTGPIYF
TGTGCCTGGAGTACCGGGACAGGGCCCATATATTTT
>.|.|TRBV9|TRBJ2-5
CASSGSGVWETQYF
TGTGCCAGCAGCGGATCAGGGGTTTGGGAGACCCAGTACTTC